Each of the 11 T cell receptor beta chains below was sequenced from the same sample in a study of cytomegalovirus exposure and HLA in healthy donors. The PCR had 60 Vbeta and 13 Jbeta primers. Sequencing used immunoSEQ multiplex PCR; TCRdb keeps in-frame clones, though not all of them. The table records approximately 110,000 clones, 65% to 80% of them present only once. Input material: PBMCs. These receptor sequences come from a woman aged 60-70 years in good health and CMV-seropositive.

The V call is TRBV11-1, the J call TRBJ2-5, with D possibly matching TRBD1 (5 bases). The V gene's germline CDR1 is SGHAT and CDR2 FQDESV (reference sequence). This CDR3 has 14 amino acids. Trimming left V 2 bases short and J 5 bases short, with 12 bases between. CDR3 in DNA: TGTGCCAGCAGCTTACAGGGTACCCGGGAGACCCAGTACTTC. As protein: CASSLQGTRETQYF.

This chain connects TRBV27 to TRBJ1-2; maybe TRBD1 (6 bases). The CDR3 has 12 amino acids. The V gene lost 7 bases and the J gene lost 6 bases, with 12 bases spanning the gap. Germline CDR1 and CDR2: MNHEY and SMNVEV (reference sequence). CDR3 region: CASTNTGHGYTF. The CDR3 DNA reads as TGTGCCAGCACTAACACAGGGCATGGCTACACCTTC.

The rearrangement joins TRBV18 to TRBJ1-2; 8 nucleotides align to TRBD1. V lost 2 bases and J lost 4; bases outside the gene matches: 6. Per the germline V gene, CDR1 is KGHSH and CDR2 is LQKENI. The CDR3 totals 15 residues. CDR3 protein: CASSPDGQGGYGYTF. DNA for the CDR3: TGTGCCAGCTCACCAGACGGACAGGGTGGCTATGGCTACACCTTC.

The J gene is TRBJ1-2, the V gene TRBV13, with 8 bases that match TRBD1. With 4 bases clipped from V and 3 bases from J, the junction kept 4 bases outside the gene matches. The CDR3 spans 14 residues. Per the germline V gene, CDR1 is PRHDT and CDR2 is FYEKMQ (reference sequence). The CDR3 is CASSSRTGHYGYTF. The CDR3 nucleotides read TGTGCCAGCAGCTCACGGACAGGGCACTATGGCTACACCTTC.

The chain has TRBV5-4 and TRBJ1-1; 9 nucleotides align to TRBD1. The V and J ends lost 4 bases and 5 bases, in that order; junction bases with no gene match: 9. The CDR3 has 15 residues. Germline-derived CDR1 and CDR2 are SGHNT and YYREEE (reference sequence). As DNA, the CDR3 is TGTGCCAGCAGCGGAAGCTGGGACAGGGTAACTGAAGCTTTCTTT. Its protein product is CASSGSWDRVTEAFF.

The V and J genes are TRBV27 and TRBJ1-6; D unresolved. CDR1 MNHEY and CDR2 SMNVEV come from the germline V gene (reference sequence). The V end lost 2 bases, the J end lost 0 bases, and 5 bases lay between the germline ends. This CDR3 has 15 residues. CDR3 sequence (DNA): TGTGCCAGCAGTTTAGGGAGCTCCTATAATTCACCCCTCCACTTT. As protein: CASSLGSSYNSPLHF.

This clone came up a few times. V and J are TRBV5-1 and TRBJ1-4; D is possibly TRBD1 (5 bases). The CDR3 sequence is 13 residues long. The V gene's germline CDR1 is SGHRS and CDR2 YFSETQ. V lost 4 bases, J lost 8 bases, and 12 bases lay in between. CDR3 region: CASSAQGWEKLFF. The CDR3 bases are TGCGCCAGCAGCGCTCAGGGTTGGGAAAAACTGTTTTTT.

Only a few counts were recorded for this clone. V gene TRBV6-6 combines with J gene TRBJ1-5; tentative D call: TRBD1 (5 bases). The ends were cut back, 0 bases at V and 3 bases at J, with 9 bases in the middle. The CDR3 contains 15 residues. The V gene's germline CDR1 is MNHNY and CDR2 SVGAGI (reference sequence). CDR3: CASSYSGELNQPQHF. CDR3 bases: TGTGCCAGCAGTTACTCAGGGGAACTCAATCAGCCCCAGCATTTT.

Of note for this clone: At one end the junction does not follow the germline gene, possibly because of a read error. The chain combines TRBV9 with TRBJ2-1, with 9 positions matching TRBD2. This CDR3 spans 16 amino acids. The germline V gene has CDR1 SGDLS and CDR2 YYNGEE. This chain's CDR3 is CASSVELGLAYNEQFF. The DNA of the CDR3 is TGTGCCAGCAGCGTAGAGTTGGGACTAGCCTATAATGAGCAGTTCTTC.

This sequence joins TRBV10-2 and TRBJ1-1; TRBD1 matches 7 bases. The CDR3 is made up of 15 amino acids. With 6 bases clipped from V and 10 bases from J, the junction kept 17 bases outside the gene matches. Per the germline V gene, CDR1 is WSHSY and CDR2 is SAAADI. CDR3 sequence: CASRDPSAGGKVAFF. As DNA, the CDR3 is TGCGCCAGCAGGGACCCCAGTGCAGGGGGAAAAGTAGCTTTCTTT.

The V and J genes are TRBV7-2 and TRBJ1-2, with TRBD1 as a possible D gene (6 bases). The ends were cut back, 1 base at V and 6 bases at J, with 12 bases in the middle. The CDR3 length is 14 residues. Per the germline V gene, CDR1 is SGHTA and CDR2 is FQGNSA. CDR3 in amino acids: CASSLVGGPDGYTF. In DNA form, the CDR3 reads TGTGCCAGCAGCTTAGTCGGGGGGCCGGATGGCTACACCTTC.